Listed below are T cell receptor beta chains from one sample, sequenced in a study of blood T cell repertoires in COVID-19. TCRdb's table, derived via immunoSEQ multiplex PCR, lists solely in-frame clones and lacks some. Of roughly 460,000 clones in the sample, roughly 90% are singletons; the top ten hold 0.8% to 0.9%. The sequencing input was peripheral blood. The source of these receptors is a man between 18 and 35 years old with COVID-19, enrolled during active disease. The CDR3 runs from the conserved cysteine through the conserved F or W. D genes are given only for firm matches. Clone size is not always given. Where it is, it says once, few, many or a class for expanded clones.

abundance,d_gene,v_gene,j_gene,CDR3aa,CDR3nt
NA,TRBD2,TRBV27,TRBJ2-1,CASSANQRESSYNEQFF,TGTGCCAGCAGTGCGAATCAGCGGGAGAGTTCCTACAATGAGCAGTTCTTC
few,TRBD1,TRBV27,TRBJ1-3,CASSSSPGQRFSGNTIYF,TGTGCCAGCAGTTCCTCCCCGGGACAGCGCTTCTCTGGAAACACCATATATTTT
NA,TRBD1,TRBV6-4,TRBJ2-3,CASSEQGSDTQYF,TGTGCCAGCAGTGAACAGGGGTCAGATACGCAGTATTTT
NA,NA,TRBV7-2,TRBJ1-2,CASSLSAAEGYTF,TGTGCCAGCAGCTTAAGTGCGGCGGAGGGCTACACCTTC
NA,NA,TRBV27,TRBJ2-7,CASSLRGFSSYEQYF,TGTGCCAGCAGTTTAAGGGGGTTTAGCTCCTACGAGCAGTACTTC
NA,NA,TRBV2,TRBJ2-7,CASSHRVPYEQYF,TGTGCCAGCAGTCACAGGGTTCCCTACGAGCAGTACTTC
NA,TRBD1,TRBV24-1,TRBJ2-2,CATTKTGAGGELFF,TGTGCCACCACCAAAACAGGGGCGGGCGGGGAGCTGTTTTTT
NA,NA,TRBV6-5,TRBJ2-2,CASSYSRLRTGELFF,TGTGCCAGCAGTTACTCTCGACTTCGCACCGGGGAGCTGTTTTTT
NA,NA,TRBV19,TRBJ2-7,CASSWGASYEQYF,TGTGCCAGTAGTTGGGGAGCATCCTACGAGCAGTACTTC
NA,NA,TRBV27,TRBJ2-6,CASRTTGTGANVLTF,TGTGCCAGCAGAACCACAGGCACTGGGGCCAACGTCCTGACTTTC
NA,TRBD1,TRBV18,TRBJ2-3,CASSLLGTESDTQYF,TGTGCCAGCTCACTGCTGGGGACAGAATCAGATACGCAGTATTTT
NA,NA,TRBV5-1,TRBJ2-5,CASSLSQGETQYF,TGCGCCAGCAGCTTGTCGCAGGGGGAGACCCAGTACTTC
NA,NA,TRBV2,TRBJ2-5,CASRSPDSFQETQYF,TGTGCCAGCAGGTCGCCGGACAGCTTCCAAGAGACCCAGTACTTC
NA,TRBD1,TRBV14,TRBJ1-2,CASSLNPGGSEDGYTF,TGTGCCAGCAGCCTTAACCCAGGGGGCTCTGAGGATGGCTACACCTTC
NA,TRBD2,TRBV5-1,TRBJ2-1,CASSATSGSPYNEQFF,TGCGCCAGCAGCGCCACTAGCGGGAGCCCCTACAATGAGCAGTTCTTC
NA,NA,TRBV3-1/TRBV3-2,TRBJ2-2,CASSQGGGTNTGELFF,TGTGCCAGCAGCCAAGGTGGCGGAACGAACACCGGGGAGCTGTTTTTT
NA,TRBD1,TRBV6-4,TRBJ2-3,CASSAGQGTDTQYF,TGTGCCAGCAGTGCGGGACAGGGGACAGATACGCAGTATTTT
NA,TRBD1,TRBV29-1,TRBJ2-7,CSVTGTGGAYEQYF,TGCAGCGTGACCGGGACAGGGGGCGCCTACGAGCAGTACTTC
NA,TRBD2,TRBV19,TRBJ2-1,CASTRTSGGHNEQFF,TGTGCCAGTACCCGGACTAGCGGGGGACACAATGAGCAGTTCTTC
NA,NA,TRBV7-6,TRBJ2-6,CASSPSGSGANVLTF,TGTGCCAGCAGCCCTTCAGGGTCAGGGGCCAACGTCCTGACTTTC
once,TRBD2,TRBV7-7,TRBJ2-5,CASSLGTSPGETQYF,TGTGCCAGCAGCTTAGGGACTAGCCCAGGGGAGACCCAGTACTTC
NA,TRBD1,TRBV19,TRBJ2-7,CASSIRGTAISYEQYF,TGTGCCAGTAGTATAAGGGGGACAGCGATTTCCTACGAGCAGTACTTC
NA,NA,TRBV2,TRBJ1-4,CASSRVLNEKLFF,TGTGCCAGCTCTCGGGTCCTCAATGAAAAACTGTTTTTT
NA,NA,TRBV10-3,TRBJ2-3,CAISESVASQSYTDTQYF,TGTGCCATCAGTGAGTCGGTCGCTAGCCAGTCTTACACAGATACGCAGTATTTT
once,NA,TRBV13,TRBJ2-7,CASSPPGQLEQYF,TGTGCCAGCAGCCCCCCTGGACAGCTCGAGCAGTACTTC
NA,NA,TRBV11-1,TRBJ1-1,CASSLSQGITEAFF,TGTGCCAGCAGCTTATCGCAGGGTATCACTGAAGCTTTCTTT